Shown below are 29 T cell receptor beta chains from a single sample sequenced in a study of post-analysis software for immune sequencing data. General study points: Higher frequency in patients than in controls was seen for roughly five TRBV segments, with TRBV5-6, TRBV5-1 and TRBV20-1 among them.

Unique-molecular-identifier-tagged TCR beta cDNA libraries were used. TCRdb re-analysed the PCR reads in MiXCR, keeping a single row per CDR3 protein. This sample has more than 500,000 distinct CDR3 sequences, with roughly 34% found just once. These receptors' antigens are unknown. The sequencing input was blood. The origin of the receptors is a girl between 2 and 17 years old with multiple sclerosis.

This clonotype was seen a few times. The chain employs TRBV25-1 and TRBJ2-7, with 12 bases fitting TRBD1. The CDR3 sequence is 16 residues long. V lost 1 base to trimming and J lost 6 bases; unmatched junction nucleotides: 7. Germline V gives CDR1 MGHDK, CDR2 SYGVNS. The CDR3 bases are TGTGCCAGCAGTGAATTCCGGGGGGACAGGGGGCTCGAGCAGTACTTC. This codes for CASSEFRGDRGLEQYF.

This chain links TRBV20-1 with TRBJ2-4; 13 bases are shared with TRBD2. The CDR3 sequence is 15 residues long. Germline CDR1 reads DFQATT; CDR2 reads SNEGSKA (reference sequence). The V and J ends lost 6 bases and 2 bases, in that order; junction bases with no gene match: 4. The CDR3 nucleotides read TGCAGTGCCACACTAGCGGGGGGGTCCAAAAACATTCAGTACTTC. Its translation: CSATLAGGSKNIQYF.

Worth noting for this clonotype: The junction departs from germline at one end; a sequencing error may be responsible. The rearrangement joins TRBV15 to TRBJ1-6; 8 nucleotides match TRBD1. CDR3 length equals 15 residues. CDR1 is LNHNV, CDR2 YYDKDF, per germline (reference sequence). The CDR3, as DNA: TGTGCCACCAGCGGAACTACAGGGGGTAATTCGCCCCTCCACTTT. Its protein product is CATSGTTGGNSPLHF. The variable domain in full, completed from reference TRBV15 and TRBJ1-6, reads DAMVIQNPRYQVTQFGKPVTLSCSQTLNHNVMYWYQQKSSQAPKLLFHYYDKDFNNEADTPDNFQSRRPNTSFCFLDIRSPGLGDTAMYLCATSGTTGGNSPLHFGNGTRLTVT.

This chain's CDR3 is CASSFLPGLAGGGASTDTQYF. In DNA form, the CDR3 reads TGTGCCAGCAGCTTTCTTCCGGGACTAGCGGGGGGGGGAGCTAGCACAGATACGCAGTATTTT. The rearrangement links TRBV13 to TRBJ2-3, with 16 bases lining up with TRBD2. Losses at the gene ends were 3 bases for V and 0 bases for J; bases not matched to a gene: 12. Germline loops: CDR1 PRHDT, CDR2 FYEKMQ (reference sequence). The CDR3 totals 21 residues. Based on the CDR3 plus reference TRBV13 and TRBJ2-3, the full variable domain is AAGVIQSPRHLIKEKRETATLKCYPIPRHDTVYWYQQGPGQDPQFLISFYEKMQSDKGSIPDRFSAQQFSDYHSELNMSSLELGDSALYFCASSFLPGLAGGGASTDTQYFGPGTRLTVL.

This clonotype was seen only a few times. DNA for the CDR3: TGCAGCGTTGAAGAGGCCGCTTTAGGGGAGCAGTACTTC. This codes for CSVEEAALGEQYF. The V call is TRBV29-1, the J call TRBJ2-7; D remains ambiguous. Trimming cost V 0 bases and J 7 bases, with 13 bases left between them. This CDR3 comprises 13 residues. CDR1 is SQVTM and CDR2 is ANQGSEA in the germline V gene.

The V gene is TRBV29-1, the J gene TRBJ1-1; D is uncertain. Germline CDR1 is SQVTM and CDR2 is ANQGSEA. The CDR3 is made up of 13 amino acids. Trimming left V 0 bases short and J 5 bases short, with 10 bases between. The CDR3 loop is CSVEDKTPTEAFF. CDR3 sequence (DNA): TGCAGCGTTGAAGATAAGACACCAACTGAAGCTTTCTTT.

The V call is TRBV9, the J call TRBJ2-3; D might be TRBD2 (5 bases). Germline V gene sequence: CDR1 SGDLS, CDR2 YYNGEE. Trimming removed 4 bases from V and 1 base from J, with 16 bases in between. The CDR3 is 16 residues long. CDR3 in amino acids: CASSPGTAWGTDTQYF. The DNA of the CDR3 is TGTGCCAGCAGCCCGGGAACCGCGTGGGGCACAGATACGCAGTATTTT. Filled out from reference TRBV9 and TRBJ2-3, the complete variable domain reads DSGVTQTPKHLITATGQRVTLRCSPRSGDLSVYWYQQSLDQGLQFLIQYYNGEERAKGNILERFSAQQFPDLHSELNLSSLELGDSALYFCASSPGTAWGTDTQYFGPGTRLTVL.

Points on this clonotype: The junction and the germline gene differ at one end; a read error may be behind it. The genes are TRBV9 and TRBJ1-1; D call uncertain. The CDR3 covers 17 residues. Germline CDR1 SGDLS, CDR2 YYNGEE. The CDR3 DNA reads as TGCGCCAGCAGCGTAGACCCCCTCGGTAGCGTGAACACTGAAGCTTTCTTT. Its protein product is CASSVDPLGSVNTEAFF.

This sequence joins TRBV20-1 and TRBJ2-1, with 13 bases lining up with TRBD2. The CDR3 consists of 20 residues. CDR1 DFQATT and CDR2 SNEGSKA come from the germline V gene (reference sequence). Unmatched junction bases numbered 18, after V lost 6 bases and J lost 1 base. Here the CDR3 reads CSAPSLTTSGGARSYNEQFF. The CDR3 DNA is TGCAGTGCCCCGAGCCTTACTACTAGCGGGGGGGCCAGGTCCTACAATGAGCAGTTCTTC.

This sequence joins TRBV12-3 or TRBV12-4 and TRBJ2-5; tentatively, D is TRBD1 (5 bases). With 3 bases removed from V and 4 bases from J, the gap between germline ends came to 9 bases. The CDR3 has 13 residues. This CDR3 is CASSLGRVETQYF. The DNA of the CDR3 is TGTGCCAGCAGTTTGGGCAGGGTAGAGACCCAGTACTTC.

This clonotype was seen at least ten times. The chain joins TRBV4-2 to TRBJ2-5; 8 positions agree with TRBD2. The CDR3 runs 15 residues. CDR1 and CDR2 (germline): LGHNA, YNFKEQ. The V segment lost 3 bases and the J segment 3 bases; nucleotides outside the gene matches: 6. The CDR3 is CASSQESGGKETQYF. The CDR3 DNA is TGTGCCAGCAGCCAGGAGAGCGGGGGTAAAGAGACCCAGTACTTC.

This clonotype was detected only a few times. The rearrangement joins TRBV12-3 or TRBV12-4 to TRBJ2-3; 10 bases align to TRBD2. The ends lost 6 bases at V and 1 base at J; junction bases unmatched: 13. CDR3 length: 18 residues. The CDR3 sequence: CASSQPPLAGAGTDTQYF. As DNA, the CDR3 is TGTGCCAGCAGCCAACCGCCGCTAGCGGGGGCAGGCACAGATACGCAGTATTTT.

The V gene is TRBV5-5, the J gene TRBJ2-2, with 11 positions matching TRBD1. Germline CDR1 and CDR2: SGHKS and YYEKEE (reference sequence). V was pared by 4 bases and J by 6 bases, with 2 bases of the junction left unmatched. CDR3 length: 14 residues. The CDR3 protein is CASSPGQGAGELFF. The CDR3 DNA is TGTGCCAGCAGCCCGGGACAGGGGGCCGGGGAGCTGTTTTTT.

The V gene is TRBV29-1, the J gene TRBJ2-3, with D hard to call. This CDR3 region has 13 residues. V lost 4 bases and J lost 1, with 9 bases in between. Germline V gene sequence: CDR1 SQVTM, CDR2 ANQGSEA. CDR3 protein: CSVASSGTDTQYF. CDR3 nucleotide sequence: TGCAGCGTTGCATCCTCGGGCACAGATACGCAGTATTTT.

V usage is TRBV2 and J usage is TRBJ1-4; D is possibly TRBD1 (5 bases). Germline V gene sequence: CDR1 SNHLY, CDR2 FYNNEI. V gave up 5 bases and J gave up 7 bases, with 14 bases separating them. The CDR3 runs to 14 residues. CDR3 DNA: TGTGCCAGCAGTCCGACAGACCCGGCTGAAAAACTGTTTTTT. This gives the protein CASSPTDPAEKLFF.

The rearrangement joins TRBV12-3 or TRBV12-4 to TRBJ1-6; 10 bases fit TRBD1. With V trimmed by 1 base and J by 8 bases, 2 bases remained unmatched. The CDR3 runs to 15 residues. The CDR3 spells CASSLGGTGDSPLHF. The CDR3 DNA sequence: TGTGCCAGCAGTTTAGGAGGGACAGGGGATTCACCCCTCCACTTT.

This clonotype was observed at least ten times. The V gene is TRBV6-6, the J gene TRBJ2-5; 8 bases align to TRBD1. The CDR3 runs 13 residues. The V gene's germline CDR1 is MNHNY and CDR2 SVGAGI (reference sequence). The V segment lost 4 bases and the J segment 7 bases; nucleotides outside the gene matches: 5. CDR3 in amino acids: CASSLDRVGTQYF. In nucleotides, the CDR3 is TGTGCCAGCAGTTTGGACAGGGTCGGGACCCAGTACTTC.

The rearrangement links TRBV7-9 to TRBJ2-1, with a tentative D call TRBD2 (5 bases). V dropped 5 bases and J dropped 5 bases, with 13 bases sitting between them. This CDR3 has 14 residues. CDR1 SEHNR and CDR2 FQNEAQ come from the germline V gene (reference sequence). CDR3 nucleotides: TGTGCCAGCAGCGTTGATACCGGGGACAATGAGCAGTTCTTC. As protein: CASSVDTGDNEQFF.

The V gene is TRBV7-9, the J gene TRBJ2-5; maybe TRBD2 (5 bases). The CDR3 contains 14 residues. With 1 base removed from V and 7 bases from J, the gap between germline ends came to 13 bases. Germline V gives CDR1 SEHNR, CDR2 FQNEAQ (reference sequence). The chain's CDR3 is CASSLGSGAGTQYF. In DNA, the CDR3 is TGTGCCAGCAGCTTAGGCAGCGGCGCTGGGACCCAGTACTTC.

This chain joins TRBV6-6 and TRBJ2-7; TRBD2 matches 7 bases. Looked up from germline, CDR1 is MNHNY and CDR2 is SVGAGI (reference sequence). V shed 2 bases and J 2 bases; nucleotides not matched to a gene: 9. The length of the CDR3 is 16 residues. The CDR3 loop reads CASSYGLAEKTYEQYF. For the CDR3, the DNA is TGTGCCAGCAGTTACGGGCTAGCGGAGAAAACCTACGAGCAGTACTTC.

This clonotype was seen repeatedly, ten times or more. The rearrangement joins TRBV12-3 or TRBV12-4 to TRBJ1-5; D not resolved. The CDR3 consists of 12 residues. Trimming stripped 1 base from V and 6 bases from J, with 4 bases between. Here the CDR3 reads CASSLGGQPQHF. CDR3 in DNA: TGTGCCAGCAGTTTAGGGGGTCAGCCCCAGCATTTT.

The rearrangement joins TRBV10-3 to TRBJ2-1, with D possibly TRBD1 on 6 matching bases. CDR1 and CDR2 from the germline V gene are ENHRY and SYGVKD. V dropped 7 bases and J dropped 6 bases, with 13 bases sitting between them. This CDR3 has 13 amino acids. The CDR3 reads CAITRTEGNEQFF. The CDR3 DNA follows: TGTGCCATCACCCGGACAGAAGGCAATGAGCAGTTCTTC.

This clonotype occurred a few times. The rearrangement links TRBV5-1 to TRBJ2-5; 15 bases are a match to TRBD2. The trim removed 4 bases at V and 5 bases at J, leaving 12 bases unmatched. The germline CDR1 and CDR2 sequences are SGHRS and YFSETQ. There are 18 residues in the CDR3. In nucleotides, the CDR3 is TGCGCCAGCAGCCCAAGGACTAGCGGGGGGGCCTCGCTGGAGACCCAGTACTTC. Its protein is CASSPRTSGGASLETQYF.

The rearrangement joins TRBV20-1 to TRBJ1-5; 10 bases align to TRBD1. After removal of 5 bases from V and 4 bases from J, the junction contained 14 bases not matched to a gene. The CDR3 totals 17 residues. The V gene's germline CDR1 is DFQATT and CDR2 SNEGSKA (reference sequence). CDR3 in DNA: TGCAGTGCTTGGCGGACAGGGGGGAATCTTAGGAATCAGCCCCAGCATTTT. Residues: CSAWRTGGNLRNQPQHF.

The rearrangement links TRBV6-5 to TRBJ1-1; D gene uncertain. The CDR3 runs to 19 residues. The V and J ends lost 2 bases and 6 bases respectively, with 28 bases between them. Germline V gene data show CDR1 as MNHEY and CDR2 as SVGAGI. The DNA for the CDR3 is TGTGCCAGCAGTTACCTCCTGAGAGGTGGGAGGAGGGCGAGGGCTGAAGCTTTCTTT. This gives the protein CASSYLLRGGRRARAEAFF.

The gene calls are TRBV5-1 and TRBJ2-3; D is unresolved. The CDR3 extends over 12 amino acids. Trimming cost V 4 bases and J 6 bases, with 9 bases left between them. Looked up from germline, CDR1 is SGHRS and CDR2 is YFSETQ. CDR3 loop: CASSADRDTQYF. The CDR3, as DNA: TGCGCCAGCAGCGCGGACCGTGATACGCAGTATTTT.

This clonotype was recorded a few times. The chain is built from TRBV12-3 or TRBV12-4 and TRBJ1-5; D remains ambiguous. The CDR3 is 14 amino acids. V was pared by 3 bases and J by 0 bases, with 6 bases between. DNA for the CDR3: TGTGCCAGCAGTTTTGCGGTTAGCAATCAGCCCCAGCATTTT. Translating gives CASSFAVSNQPQHF.

This clonotype has more than one count but fewer than ten. The rearrangement joins TRBV7-9 to TRBJ1-1; D ambiguous. Germline lookup yields CDR1 SEHNR and CDR2 FQNEAQ (reference sequence). Trimming shortened V by 5 bases and J by 1 base, and 8 bases separated the two germline ends. The CDR3 extends over 13 amino acids. The CDR3 DNA is TGTGCCAGCAGCCCCACACAGAACACTGAAGCTTTCTTT. Amino acids: CASSPTQNTEAFF.

In its sample, this clonotype was seen a few times. The CDR3 DNA reads as TGTGCCACCAGTGATGCAAAGGGGGTCTCCTACGAGCAGTACTTC. As protein: CATSDAKGVSYEQYF. The rearrangement links TRBV24-1 to TRBJ2-7, with D tentatively TRBD1 (6 bases). Germline CDR1 is KGHDR and CDR2 is SFDVKD. With 3 bases removed from V and 0 bases from J, the gap between germline ends came to 11 bases. The CDR3 runs 15 residues.